What follows is one T cell receptor (beta chain) and its context. What this receptor recognizes is not known. No base quality information exists; no much larger clone differs at one position. This specimen comes from a study of blood T cell repertoires in COVID-19 (dated by TCRdb to 2020 to 2021). Broadly, across the study: Collaborator samples came from the United States, Italy and Spain and covered acute and convalescent phases of COVID-19. The material from the prospective study consisted of cDNA or gDNA derived from T cells, B-cell-depleted T cells, or PBMCs. The dataset comprised deeply sampled blood TCRbeta repertoires from subjects exposed to, actively infected with, or recovered from COVID-19. The repertoires were made available in a free public database intended to serve as a resource for research on the immune response to SARS-CoV-2. The samples were drawn from two sources: the first 160 participants of the ongoing ImmuneRACE study, and over 950 subjects contributed by 6 global collaborators. Nearly every sample came with metadata listing a de-identified subject ID, COVID-19 status, age in years and sex. Where available, HLA class I and class II types were taken from metadata supplied by the sample provider and were not determined by assay-based typing. The research as a whole found: The quantity of clinical and demographic metadata differed by source and by participant and was supplied without curation.

Participants in the prospective study were enrolled through a virtual design, were aged roughly 18 to 100 years, and lived in 20 to 30 United States geographic areas. Cohort assignment in the prospective study relied on participant-reported clinical history from a screening survey and a study questionnaire. Exposed participants had been in contact with someone with a PCR-confirmed or clinician-diagnosed COVID-19 case within 2 weeks of study entry. In the prospective study, whole blood, serum and a nasopharyngeal or oropharyngeal swab were collected from each participant by mobile phlebotomists. Over a roughly 2-month period, participants in the prospective study had the option of providing additional blood draws and questionnaires. Prospective study blood samples were shipped either frozen or at room temperature before DNA extraction. TCRbeta CDR3 regions were amplified from genomic DNA using the immunoSEQ Assay, a bias-controlled multiplex PCR. Regarding the original processing steps: Within the assay, amplification of reference gene primers was used to estimate how many nucleated cells each sample contained. To quantify the absolute abundance of each unique TCRbeta CDR3 rearrangement, sequence reads were collapsed and filtered. For each sample, productive Simpson clonality was calculated as the square root of Simpson's diversity index across productive rearrangements. Imported from immuneACCESS, the table was reduced by TCRdb to in-frame sequences with V and J called. These copies leave out some clones; in studies compared against another copy, an unresolved V gene accounts for under half, and the cause of the remainder is not known. The D gene and trimming were derived from the DNA, and the V and J assignments and clone size from that table. For this sample the table gives 150,000 or so clones, of which roughly nine tenths were detected only once. The ten biggest clones cover about 4% of the sample.

The CDR3, from cysteine to phenylalanine, totals 17 residues. CDR3 DNA only is kept here, 51 bases in frame from base 1. V loses 1 base at its end and J loses 3 bases; junction bases beyond the gene matches: 8. According to the germline V gene, CDR1 reads MGHRA and CDR2 reads YSYEKL. Sequences were obtained from PBMCs or T cells enriched from blood (not recorded which). The sequence derives from a middle-aged woman who had been exposed to COVID-19. This sequence uses TRBV4-1 and TRBJ1-3; a stretch of 8 junction bases matches TRBD1. CDR3 protein: CASSQATTGAFGNTIYF. The nucleotide sequence reads as follows: TGCGCCAGCAGCCAAGCAACGACAGGGGCCTTTGGAAACACCATATATTTT.